This entry describes one T cell receptor beta chain. Antigen specificity is unknown. The assay was immunoSEQ multiplex PCR, and TCRdb's table has in-frame clones only and misses some. The table includes roughly 92,000 clones, 75% to 85% detected once. The data were taken from a study of radiation and T cells in renal cell carcinoma. Study-level findings and limits: In blood, top tumor clones expanded by 2 weeks, shrinking by 4.

Time point given: blood 4 weeks post-SBRT, at nephrectomy. Treatment of the sample: 15 Gy SBRT to primary tumor, nephrectomy 4 weeks later. Radiation-treated patients gave blood at baseline, week 2 and week 4. The tumor was a clear cell renal cell carcinoma. Trimming took off 5 bases at V and 0 bases at J, with 16 bases between the two ends. Germline CDR1 is SGHAT and CDR2 is FQNNGV. The CDR3 length is 16 residues. This sequence originates from a man aged 60 to 69 with renal cell carcinoma. The sequencing used blood, collected from a patient whose treatment included radiotherapy and nephrectomy. J is TRBJ1-2 and V is TRBV11-2; D not resolved. In DNA, the CDR3 is TGTGCCAGCAGCCTCGACACCGTGTGGACTAACTATGGCTACACCTTC. As protein: CASSLDTVWTNYGYTF.